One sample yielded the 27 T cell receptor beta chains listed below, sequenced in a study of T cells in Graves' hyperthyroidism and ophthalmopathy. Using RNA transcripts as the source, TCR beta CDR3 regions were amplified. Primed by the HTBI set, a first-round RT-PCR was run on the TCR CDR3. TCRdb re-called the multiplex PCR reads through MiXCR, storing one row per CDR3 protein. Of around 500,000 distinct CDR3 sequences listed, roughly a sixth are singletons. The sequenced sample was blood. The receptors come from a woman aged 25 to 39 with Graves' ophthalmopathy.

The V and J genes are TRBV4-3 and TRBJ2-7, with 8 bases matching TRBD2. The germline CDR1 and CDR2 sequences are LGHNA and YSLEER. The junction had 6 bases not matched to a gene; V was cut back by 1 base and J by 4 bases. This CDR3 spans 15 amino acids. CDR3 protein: CASSQGLASGYEQYF. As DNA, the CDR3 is TGCGCCAGCAGCCAAGGTCTGGCTAGCGGGTACGAGCAGTACTTC.

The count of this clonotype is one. The CDR3 nucleotides read TGTGCCAGCAGCTTGTCAGAACAAGAGACCCAGTACTTC. Its translation is CASSLSEQETQYF. This chain uses TRBV5-4 with TRBJ2-5, with D hard to call. The CDR3 is 13 amino acids. The germline V gene has CDR1 SGHNT and CDR2 YYREEE (reference sequence). Trimming stripped 1 base from V and 2 bases from J, with 6 bases between.

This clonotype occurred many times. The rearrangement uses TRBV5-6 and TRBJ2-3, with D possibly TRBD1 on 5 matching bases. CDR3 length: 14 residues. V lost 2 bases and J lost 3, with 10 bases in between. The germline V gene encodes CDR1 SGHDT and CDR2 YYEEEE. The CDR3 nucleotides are TGTGCCAGCAGCTTAGGGGTTGGTACAGATACGCAGTATTTT. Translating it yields CASSLGVGTDTQYF.

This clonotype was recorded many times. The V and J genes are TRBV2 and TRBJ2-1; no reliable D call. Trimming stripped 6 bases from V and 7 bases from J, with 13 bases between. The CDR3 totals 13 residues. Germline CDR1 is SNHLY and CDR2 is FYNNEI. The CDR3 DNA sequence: TGTGCCAGCAGGGCCAGAGACCTAAATGAGCAGTTCTTC. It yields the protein CASRARDLNEQFF.

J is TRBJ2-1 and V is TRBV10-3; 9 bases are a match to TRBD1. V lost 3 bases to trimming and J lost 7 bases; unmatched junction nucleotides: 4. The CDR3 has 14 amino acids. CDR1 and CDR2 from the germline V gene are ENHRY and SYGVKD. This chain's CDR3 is CAISDETGGNEQFF. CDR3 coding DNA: TGTGCCATCAGTGATGAGACAGGGGGGAATGAGCAGTTCTTC.

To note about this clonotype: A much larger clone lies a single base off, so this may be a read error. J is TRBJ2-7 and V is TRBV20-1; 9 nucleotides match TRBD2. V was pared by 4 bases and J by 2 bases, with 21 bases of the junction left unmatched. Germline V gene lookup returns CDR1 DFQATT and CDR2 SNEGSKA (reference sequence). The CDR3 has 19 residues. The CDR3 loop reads CSANSSLAGYRYPPYEQYF. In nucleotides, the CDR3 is TGCAGTGCTAATAGCAGCCTAGCGGGATACCGTTACCCTCCCTACGAGCAGTACTTC.

The CDR3: CASSQDPGAGRNEQFF. Written as DNA, the CDR3 is TGCGCCAGCAGCCAAGATCCTGGCGCGGGCCGCAATGAGCAGTTCTTC. J is TRBJ2-1 and V is TRBV4-3; tentatively, D is TRBD2 (5 bases). Germline V gene data show CDR1 as LGHNA and CDR2 as YSLEER. This CDR3 has 16 residues. V was cut by 0 bases and J by 6 bases, with 15 bases left in between.

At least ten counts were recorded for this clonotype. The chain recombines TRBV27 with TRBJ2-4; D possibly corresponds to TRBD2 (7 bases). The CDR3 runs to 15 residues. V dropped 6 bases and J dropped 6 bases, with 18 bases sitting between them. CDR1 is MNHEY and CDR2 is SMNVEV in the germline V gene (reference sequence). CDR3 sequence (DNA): TGTGCCAGCAGGACCCTAGGGGGGGCGAGAAACATTCAGTACTTC. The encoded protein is CASRTLGGARNIQYF.

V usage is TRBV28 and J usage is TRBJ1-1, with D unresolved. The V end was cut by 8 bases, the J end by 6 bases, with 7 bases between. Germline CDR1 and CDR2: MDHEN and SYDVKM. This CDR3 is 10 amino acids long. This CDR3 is CASSRAEAFF. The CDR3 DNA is TGTGCCAGCTCAAGGGCTGAAGCTTTCTTT.

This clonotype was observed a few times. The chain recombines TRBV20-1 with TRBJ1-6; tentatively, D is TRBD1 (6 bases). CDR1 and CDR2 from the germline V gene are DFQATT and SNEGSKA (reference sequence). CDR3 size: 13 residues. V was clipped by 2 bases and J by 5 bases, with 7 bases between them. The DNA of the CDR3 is TGCAGTGCTAGACGGGGGCATAATTCACCCCTCCACTTT. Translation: CSARRGHNSPLHF.

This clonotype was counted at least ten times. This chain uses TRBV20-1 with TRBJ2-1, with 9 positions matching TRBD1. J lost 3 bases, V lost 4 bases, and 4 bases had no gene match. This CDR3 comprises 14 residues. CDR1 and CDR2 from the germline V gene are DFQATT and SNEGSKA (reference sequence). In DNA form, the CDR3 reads TGCAGTGCTACCGAGGGACAGGGCTACAATGAGCAGTTCTTC. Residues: CSATEGQGYNEQFF.

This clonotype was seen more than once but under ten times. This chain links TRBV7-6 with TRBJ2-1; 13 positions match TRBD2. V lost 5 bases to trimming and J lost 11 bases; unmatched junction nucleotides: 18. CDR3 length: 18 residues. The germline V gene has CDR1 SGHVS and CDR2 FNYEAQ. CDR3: CASSLPITSGRGHIQQFF. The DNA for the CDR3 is TGTGCCAGCAGCCTCCCTATTACTAGCGGGAGGGGCCACATTCAGCAGTTCTTC.

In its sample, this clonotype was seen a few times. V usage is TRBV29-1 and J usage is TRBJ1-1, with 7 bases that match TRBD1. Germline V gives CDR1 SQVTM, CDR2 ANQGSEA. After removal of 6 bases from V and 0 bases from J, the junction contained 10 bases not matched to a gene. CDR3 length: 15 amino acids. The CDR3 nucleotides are TGCAGCGTCCCATCCGCAGGGGGGCTGAACACTGAAGCTTTCTTT. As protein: CSVPSAGGLNTEAFF.

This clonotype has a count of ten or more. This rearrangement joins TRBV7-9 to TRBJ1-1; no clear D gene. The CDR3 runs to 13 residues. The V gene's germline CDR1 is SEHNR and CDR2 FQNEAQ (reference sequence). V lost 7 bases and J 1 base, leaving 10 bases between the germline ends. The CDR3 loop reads CASNIRENTEAFF. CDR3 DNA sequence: TGTGCCAGCAACATAAGAGAGAACACTGAAGCTTTCTTT.

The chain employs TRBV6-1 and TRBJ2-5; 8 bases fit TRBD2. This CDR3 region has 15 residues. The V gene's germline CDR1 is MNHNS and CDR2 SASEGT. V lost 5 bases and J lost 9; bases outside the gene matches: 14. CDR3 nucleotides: TGTGCCAGCAGTTATTCTACTAGCGGAGAAGGGGCCCAGTACTTC. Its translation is CASSYSTSGEGAQYF.

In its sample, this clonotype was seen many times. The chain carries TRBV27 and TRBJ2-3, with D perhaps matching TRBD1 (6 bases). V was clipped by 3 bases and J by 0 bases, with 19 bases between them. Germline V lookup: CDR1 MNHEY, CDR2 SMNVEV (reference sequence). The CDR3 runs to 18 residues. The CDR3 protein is CASSFLRTGRSSTDTQYF. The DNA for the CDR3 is TGTGCCAGCAGTTTTCTCAGAACAGGGCGTTCTAGCACAGATACGCAGTATTTT.

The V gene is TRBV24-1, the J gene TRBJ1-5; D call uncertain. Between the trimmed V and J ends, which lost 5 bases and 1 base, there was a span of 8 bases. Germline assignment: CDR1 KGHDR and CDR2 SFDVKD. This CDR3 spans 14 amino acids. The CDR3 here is CATSGLHSNQPQHF. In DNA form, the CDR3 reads TGTGCCACCAGTGGCTTACACAGCAATCAGCCCCAGCATTTT.

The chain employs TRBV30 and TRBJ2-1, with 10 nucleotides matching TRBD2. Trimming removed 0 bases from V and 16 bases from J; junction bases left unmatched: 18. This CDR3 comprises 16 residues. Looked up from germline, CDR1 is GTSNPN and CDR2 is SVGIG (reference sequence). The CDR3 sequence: CAWSVHGAGGPLRQFF. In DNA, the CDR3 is TGTGCCTGGAGTGTACATGGAGCGGGAGGGCCTTTAAGGCAATTCTTC. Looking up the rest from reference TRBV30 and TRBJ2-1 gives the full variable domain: SQTIHQWPATLVQPVGSPLSLECTVEGTSNPNLYWYRQAAGRGLQLLFYSVGIGQISSEVPQNLSASRPQDRQFILSSKKLLLSDSGFYLCAWSVHGAGGPLRQFFGPGTRLTVL.

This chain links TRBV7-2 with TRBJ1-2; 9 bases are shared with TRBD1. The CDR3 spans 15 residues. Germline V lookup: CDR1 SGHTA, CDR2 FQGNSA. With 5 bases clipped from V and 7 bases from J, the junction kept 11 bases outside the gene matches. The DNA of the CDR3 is TGTGCCAGCAGCCAACCGGGACAGGGATCGTTTGGCTACACCTTC. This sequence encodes CASSQPGQGSFGYTF.

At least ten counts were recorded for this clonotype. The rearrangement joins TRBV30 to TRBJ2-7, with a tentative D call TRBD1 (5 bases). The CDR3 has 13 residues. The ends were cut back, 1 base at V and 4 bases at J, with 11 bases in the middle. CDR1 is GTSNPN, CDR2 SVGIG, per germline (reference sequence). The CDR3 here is CAWSADSLYEQYF. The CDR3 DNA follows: TGTGCCTGGAGTGCTGACAGCCTATACGAGCAGTACTTC.

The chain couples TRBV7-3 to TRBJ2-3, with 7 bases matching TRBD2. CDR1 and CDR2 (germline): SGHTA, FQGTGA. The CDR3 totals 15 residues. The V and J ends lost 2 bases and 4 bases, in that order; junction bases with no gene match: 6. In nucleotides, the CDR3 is TGTGCCAGCAGCTTAGGCGGGAGTTGGTCAGATACGCAGTATTTT. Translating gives CASSLGGSWSDTQYF.

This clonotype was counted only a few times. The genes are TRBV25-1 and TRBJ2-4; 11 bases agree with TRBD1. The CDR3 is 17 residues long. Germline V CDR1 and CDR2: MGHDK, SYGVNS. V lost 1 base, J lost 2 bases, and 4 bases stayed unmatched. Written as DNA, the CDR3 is TGTGCCAGCAGTGAATCCGGACAGGGGGCTTCCAAAAACATTCAGTACTTC. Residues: CASSESGQGASKNIQYF.

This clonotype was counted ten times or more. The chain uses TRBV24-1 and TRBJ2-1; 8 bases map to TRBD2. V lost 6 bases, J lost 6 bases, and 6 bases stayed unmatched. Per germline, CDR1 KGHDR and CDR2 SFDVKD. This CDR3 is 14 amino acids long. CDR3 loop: CATSPGGRANEQFF. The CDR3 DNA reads TGTGCCACCAGTCCGGGAGGGCGAGCCAATGAGCAGTTCTTC.

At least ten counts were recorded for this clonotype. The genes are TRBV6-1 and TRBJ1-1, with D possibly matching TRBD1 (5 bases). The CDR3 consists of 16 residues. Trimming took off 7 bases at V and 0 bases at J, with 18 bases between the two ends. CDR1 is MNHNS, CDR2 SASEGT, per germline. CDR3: CASKGVDSLMNTEAFF. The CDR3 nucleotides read TGTGCCAGCAAAGGGGTAGACAGTTTAATGAACACTGAAGCTTTCTTT.

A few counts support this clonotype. The CDR3 spells CASSFVGERQETQYF. For the CDR3, the DNA is TGTGCCAGCAGTTTTGTTGGCGAGCGGCAAGAGACCCAGTACTTC. J is TRBJ2-5 and V is TRBV28; D possibly corresponds to TRBD2 (5 bases). Per the germline V gene, CDR1 is MDHEN and CDR2 is SYDVKM. This CDR3 is 15 amino acids long. V was pared by 3 bases and J by 2 bases, with 13 bases between. The full variable domain, completed using reference TRBV28 and TRBJ2-5, is DVKVTQSSRYLVKRTGEKVFLECVQDMDHENMFWYRQDPGLGLRLIYFSYDVKMKEKGDIPEGYSVSREKKERFSLILESASTNQTSMYLCASSFVGERQETQYFGPGTRLLVL.

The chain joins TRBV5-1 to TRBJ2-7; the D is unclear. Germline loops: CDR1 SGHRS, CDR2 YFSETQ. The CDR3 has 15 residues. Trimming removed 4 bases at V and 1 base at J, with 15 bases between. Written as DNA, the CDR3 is TGCGCCAGCAGCCAATTAGGCCAGGCTTCCTACGAGCAGTACTTC. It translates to CASSQLGQASYEQYF. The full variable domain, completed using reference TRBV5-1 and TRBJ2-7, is KAGVTQTPRYLIKTRGQQVTLSCSPISGHRSVSWYQQTPGQGLQFLFEYFSETQRNKGNFPGRFSGRQFSNSRSEMNVSTLELGDSALYLCASSQLGQASYEQYFGPGTRLTVT.

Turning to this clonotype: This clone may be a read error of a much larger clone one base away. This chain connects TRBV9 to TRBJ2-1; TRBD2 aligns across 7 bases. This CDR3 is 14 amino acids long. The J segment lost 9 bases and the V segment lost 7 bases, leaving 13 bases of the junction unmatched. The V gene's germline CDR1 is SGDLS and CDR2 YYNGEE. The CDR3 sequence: CASSPGEGRGEQFF. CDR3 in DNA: TGTGCCAGCTCACCAGGAGAAGGGAGGGGTGAGCAGTTCTTC.